The TCR beta chain described here comes from a study of blood T cells in healthy people across ages. V dropped 3 bases and J dropped 3; count of bases not matched to a gene: 7. CDR1 is MDHEN and CDR2 is SYDVKM in the germline V gene. The CDR3 runs to 15 residues. This clonotype came up once. It was with a sample-barcoded 5' primer and a J-beta primer mix that a second PCR of about 7 to 12 cycles was run. Every cDNA was tagged by a template-switch adaptor with 12 random nucleotides. TCRdb redid the calling of the 5' RACE reads with MiXCR, one entry per CDR3 protein. The table has 450,000 to 650,000 distinct CDR3 sequences, 24% seen once. The total RNA that was extracted per sample amounted to at least 5 micrograms. The same sample was also used in a study of T cells of mothers and their children.

This chain uses TRBV28 with TRBJ1-1; 7 bases align to TRBD1. The sequenced sample was blood. The TCR sequence derives from a boy between 5 and 17 years old in good health. The DNA for the CDR3 is TGTGCCAGCAGTTTCCGGACAGGTTTGGACACTGAAGCTTTCTTT. This gives the protein CASSFRTGLDTEAFF.